This section outlines one T cell receptor (beta chain) sequence together with its context. Germline V gene lookup returns CDR1 LNHDA and CDR2 SQIVND (reference sequence). The length of the CDR3 is 15 residues. The J segment lost 4 bases and the V segment lost 6 bases, leaving 10 bases of the junction unmatched. Libraries were prepared by immunoSEQ multiplex PCR; TCRdb keeps only in-frame clonotypes and omits some of them. The sample includes about 77,000 clones, roughly 92% of them seen just once. This record comes from a study of OX40 agonist ivuxolimab in advanced cancers. About the study: Ivuxolimab was delivered to patients intravenously every 2 weeks at doses spanning 0.01 to 10 mg/kg.

The sequence came from an adult with an advanced solid tumor such as melanoma, head and neck, liver or kidney cancer. Sequencing used CD4+ or CD8+ T cells sorted from blood, obtained in a trial of the OX40 agonist ivuxolimab. The chain links TRBV19 to TRBJ2-3; the match to TRBD1 covers 7 bases. The CDR3 region is CASSPGRQGADTQYF. DNA of the CDR3: TGTGCCAGTAGCCCTGGTCGTCAGGGGGCAGATACGCAGTATTTT.